The clone carrying this TCR beta chain was detected a few times. This specimen belongs to a study of patients and donors after allogeneic stem cell transplantation. TCRdb re-analysed the RT-PCR reads in MiXCR, keeping a single row per CDR3 protein. The table has 400,000 to 450,000 distinct CDR3 sequences, roughly 16% seen once. Trimming pared 2 bases from V and 7 bases from J, leaving 11 bases between. This CDR3 spans 12 amino acids. Germline CDR1 SQVTM, CDR2 ANQGSEA. Sample: blood, either unsorted or a sorted T cell fraction (not recorded which). This receptor was taken from a human donor who was either an allogeneic HSCT recipient or a stem cell or donor lymphocyte infusion donor (not recorded which). It is not recorded whose cells these are; they may come from a transplant donor. The chain recombines TRBV29-1 with TRBJ1-2; D is uncertain. The CDR3 is CSVEFPETGYTF. CDR3 sequence (DNA): TGCAGCGTTGAATTCCCAGAGACTGGCTACACCTTC.